A selection of T cell receptor beta chains follows, all from one sample in a study of T-cell memory formation after mild COVID-19. TCRdb re-called the 5' RACE reads with MiXCR, one entry per CDR3 protein. The table records 120,000 or so distinct CDR3 sequences, about 6.5% of them present only once. Sequencing used PBMCs or a T cell subset sorted from them (not recorded which). These TCRs come from an adult woman who had mild COVID-19 (a few samples of this study predate the infection). Cell type and time point are not known. Both conserved end residues are part of each CDR3. The D gene is left open where the match is weak. Not all rows give a size; the values are once, few, many and, for expanded clones, a class.

clone_size d_call j_call v_call cdr3_nt cdr3_aa
- - TRBJ1-2 TRBV5-1 TGCGACAGCAAGAAAGGAACCAACTATGGCTACACCTTC CDSKKGTNYGYTF
- TRBD2 TRBJ2-3 TRBV11-3 TGTGCCAGCAGCCCACTAGCGGGAGGGCCTGCTACGCAGTATTTT CASSPLAGGPATQYF
many - TRBJ2-7 TRBV9 TGTGCCAGCAGCGTAGGTGAGGGAGGCTTCTCCTACGAGCAGTACTTC CASSVGEGGFSYEQYF
- - TRBJ2-1 TRBV7-9 TGTGCCAGCAGCTTTTATGAGGGGCAGGGGAGGGGGATCAATGAGCAGTTCTTC CASSFYEGQGRGINEQFF
few - TRBJ1-1 TRBV5-6 TGTGCCAGCTACGGCGGGGGGGAAGCTTTCTTT CASYGGGEAFF
- - TRBJ1-1 TRBV9 TGTGCCTGCAGCGTAGCCGGGGGTAAGAACACTGAAGCTTTCTTT CACSVAGGKNTEAFF
many TRBD1 TRBJ2-7 TRBV12-3/TRBV12-4 TGTGCCAGCAGTTTAGGGGGGGACAGGGCCCGTCGGCAGTACTTC CASSLGGDRARRQYF
- TRBD2 TRBJ2-3 TRBV5-5 TGTGCCAGCAGCTTGGGTAGGAGCGGGGGGTCAGATACGCAGTATTTT CASSLGRSGGSDTQYF
few - TRBJ2-3 TRBV20-1 TGCAGTGCTAGTTACGGCCGGGGCCTGGATTTT CSASYGRGLDF
many - TRBJ1-3 TRBV14 TGTGCCAGCACCCCCCTGAACCCTGGAAACACCATATATTTT CASTPLNPGNTIYF
- - TRBJ2-5 TRBV19 TGTGCCACCCGGAGGAGCCAAGAGACCCAGTACTTC CATRRSQETQYF
many TRBD2 TRBJ2-4 TRBV9 TGTGCCAGCAGCGTAGCCGGGACTAGCGGGGGGACCTTGTACTTC CASSVAGTSGGTLYF
few - TRBJ2-7 TRBV5-4 TGTGCCAGCAGCTTGGATGCGGCGGGGAAGTACTTC CASSLDAAGKYF
few TRBD1 TRBJ1-4 TRBV5-1 TGCGCCAGCAGCCCCGGCTCCGGGACAGGGGTTGAAAAACTGTTTTTT CASSPGSGTGVEKLFF
- - TRBJ2-6 TRBV7-9 TGTGCCAGCAGTCCCTCTGGGCCCAACGTCCTGACTTTC CASSPSGPNVLTF
- TRBD1 TRBJ2-1 TRBV12-3/TRBV12-4 TGTGCCAGCAGTCAAGGGACAGTTAACCGTGAGCAGTTCTTC CASSQGTVNREQFF
- - TRBJ1-2 TRBV7-9 TGTGCCAGCAGCTTAGGGACTTTTTATGGCTACACCTTC CASSLGTFYGYTF
few - TRBJ1-1 TRBV12-3/TRBV12-4 TGTGCCAGCATCAAGCAGGGGACACTGAACACTGAAGCTTTCTTT CASIKQGTLNTEAFF
- - TRBJ2-7 TRBV25-1 TGTGCCAGCAGTATCGTGGGCGGTGGCGAGCAGTACTTC CASSIVGGGEQYF
few - TRBJ1-1 TRBV6-1 TGTGCCAGCAGTGAATTGGCAGCAATGAACACTGAAGCTTTCTTT CASSELAAMNTEAFF
few TRBD1 TRBJ1-6 TRBV7-9 TGTGCCAGCAGCAAACGACAGGGATCACCCCTCCACTTT CASSKRQGSPLHF
few TRBD1 TRBJ2-1 TRBV20-1 TGCAGTGCTAGGAAGTTCGTAGGACAGGGGAACAATGAGCAGTTCTTC CSARKFVGQGNNEQFF
few TRBD2 TRBJ2-5 TRBV18 TGTGCCAGCTCAAACACGGGAGGCCGTCTCGGTTTGGAGACCCAGTACTTC CASSNTGGRLGLETQYF
- - TRBJ1-1 TRBV12-3/TRBV12-4 TGTGCCAGCAGTTCGAACAGGATCATGAACACTGAAGCTTTCTTT CASSSNRIMNTEAFF
many TRBD2 TRBJ2-2 TRBV5-1 TGCGCCAGCAGCTTGGTGGCGGGAGTAAGCACCGGGGAGCTGTTTTTT CASSLVAGVSTGELFF
few TRBD1 TRBJ1-2 TRBV6-4 TGTGCCAGCAGTGACTCATGGACAGGGCCGGTTAACTATGGCTACACCTTC CASSDSWTGPVNYGYTF
many TRBD1 TRBJ2-6 TRBV5-6 TGTGCCAGCACCTTTCCGGGACAGCACTACTCTGGGGCCAACGTCCTGACTTTC CASTFPGQHYSGANVLTF
many - TRBJ1-3 TRBV29-1 TGCAGCGTTGATCCGCTGTCGGGAAACACCATATATTTT CSVDPLSGNTIYF
- TRBD1 TRBJ1-6 TRBV5-1 TGCGCCAGCAGAGTTGGGCAGGGGGCAAATTCACCCCTCCACTTT CASRVGQGANSPLHF
many - TRBJ2-1 TRBV11-2 TGTGCCAGCAGCCCGACGGGGGATCTCTACAATGAGCAGTTCTTC CASSPTGDLYNEQFF
many TRBD2 TRBJ2-3 TRBV20-1 TGCAGTGCTAGAGGACTAGCGGGAGGGGTAGGAGATACGCAGTATTTT CSARGLAGGVGDTQYF
few TRBD1 TRBJ1-2 TRBV12-3/TRBV12-4 TGTGCCAGCAGCCAAAGGACAGGGGTCGGTGGCTACACCTTC CASSQRTGVGGYTF
- - TRBJ2-2 TRBV5-1 TGCGCCAGCAGCTCCGGGACACCCACCGGGGAGCTGTTTTTT CASSSGTPTGELFF
- - TRBJ1-4 TRBV6-5 TGTGCCAGCAGTTACTCGATAGCTAATGAAAAACTGTTTTTT CASSYSIANEKLFF
many TRBD1 TRBJ2-7 TRBV5-6 TGTGCCAGCAGCCCACCGGGACAGGGGCAGTACTTC CASSPPGQGQYF
many - TRBJ1-2 TRBV7-2 TGTGCCAGCAGTTTAACCGGGGGCAACTATGGCTACACCTTC CASSLTGGNYGYTF
few TRBD1 TRBJ2-2 TRBV7-2 TGTGCCAGCAGCTCCCAGGGACAGGCTACAACCGGGGAGCTGTTTTTT CASSSQGQATTGELFF
- - TRBJ1-1 TRBV20-1 TGCAGTGCTAGGATACAGGAGATGAACACTGAAGCTTTCTTT CSARIQEMNTEAFF
- TRBD1 TRBJ1-1 TRBV12-3/TRBV12-4 TGTGCCAGCAGTTTCAGGACAGGGAGGAACACTGAAGCTTTCTTT CASSFRTGRNTEAFF
- TRBD1 TRBJ1-4 TRBV18 TGTGCCAGCTCGGAGAGGACAGGGCGTAATGAAAAACTGTTTTTT CASSERTGRNEKLFF
- - TRBJ2-1 TRBV30 TGTGCCTGGGGGCGGGACATGAGAAACAATGAGCAGTTCTTC CAWGRDMRNNEQFF
few - TRBJ2-2 TRBV20-1 TGCAGTGCTCCCCCTCAAGGGACCGGGGAGCTGTTTTTT CSAPPQGTGELFF
many TRBD1 TRBJ1-4 TRBV29-1 TGCAGCGCTCACCCCAAGGGGGCGGAAAAACTGTTTTTT CSAHPKGAEKLFF
- - TRBJ2-5 TRBV7-6 TGTGCCAGCAGCACCGGGACAATCCAAGAGACCCAGTACTTC CASSTGTIQETQYF
many - TRBJ2-4 TRBV6-6 TGTGCCAGCAGTCCAGGGAACAAAAACATTCAGTACTTC CASSPGNKNIQYF
few TRBD1 TRBJ1-5 TRBV5-1 TGCGCCAGCAGCTTGGGACAGGGGGATCAGCCCCAGCATTTT CASSLGQGDQPQHF
- - TRBJ2-4 TRBV3-1 TGTGCCAGCAGCCAAGACCGTCCCAAAAACATTCAGTACTTC CASSQDRPKNIQYF
- - TRBJ2-7 TRBV20-1 TGCAGTGCCAGGGAGAGGGACCCCTACGAGCAGTACTTC CSARERDPYEQYF
- - TRBJ2-3 TRBV7-9 TGTGCCAGCAGCTTAGCGGAGAGTTCAAATACGCAGTATTTT CASSLAESSNTQYF
few - TRBJ2-1 TRBV19 TGTGCCAGTAATCTTAATGGGGTCGGAGATGAGCAGTTCTTC CASNLNGVGDEQFF
few - TRBJ2-3 TRBV29-1 TGCAGCGTTGACTGGGGCAGAACTAGCACAGATACGCAGTATTTT CSVDWGRTSTDTQYF
many - TRBJ1-6 TRBV12-3/TRBV12-4 TGTGCCAGCAGGCTGTACAGGGATTCACCCCTCCACTTT CASRLYRDSPLHF
few - TRBJ1-5 TRBV20-1 TGCAGTGCCTTAGGCGGGGCCCCTTACAATCAGCCCCAGCATTTT CSALGGAPYNQPQHF
- TRBD2 TRBJ2-1 TRBV7-2 TGTGCCAGCAGCTCCCCATGGGGGACTAGCGGGGATAGCTCCTACAATGAGCAGTTCTTC CASSSPWGTSGDSSYNEQFF
- - TRBJ1-1 TRBV10-3 TGTGCCATCAGTGAGGTACAGAACTCGAACACTGAAGCTTTCTTT CAISEVQNSNTEAFF
many TRBD1 TRBJ2-7 TRBV5-1 TGTGCCAGCAGCCGGGACAGGGGGCACGAGCAGTACTTC CASSRDRGHEQYF
few - TRBJ1-1 TRBV9 TGTGCCAGCAGCGTATTGGAGAACACTGAAGCTTTCTTT CASSVLENTEAFF
few TRBD2 TRBJ2-7 TRBV12-3/TRBV12-4 TGTGCCAGCAGTTTGGGGCTAGCGGGAGCTACCAGAGTCTACGAGCAGTACTTC CASSLGLAGATRVYEQYF
many - TRBJ2-5 TRBV20-1 TGCAGTGCTATTTCCGGGGAGACCCAGTACTTC CSAISGETQYF